This TCR beta chain was recovered during a study of a mutant IDH1 vaccine in newly diagnosed glioma. For the study at large: Patients' prior therapy spanned radiotherapy, temozolomide, or both; most underwent both. In the visit schedule, V12 fell in week 35, while V13 fell in week 47.

Concerning this clone: The antigen remains undetermined.

Study-wide results and caveats: Whatever changes occurred in top peripheral T cell clonotypes seemed unrelated to pseudoprogression.

Only in-frame clones appear in the TCRdb table, and some are missing; sequencing was by immunoSEQ multiplex PCR. The sample carries tens of thousands of clones, about 80% recorded once. Germline values: CDR1 SEHNR, CDR2 FQNEAQ (reference sequence). J lost 4 bases, V lost 1 base, and 1 base had no gene match. This CDR3 comprises 15 residues. Specified time point: week 47, end of study. Topical imiquimod was applied with each vaccine dose, which held 300 ug of mutant IDH1 20-mer peptide. Eight vaccine doses were administered to patients at weeks 1, 3, 5, 7, 11, 15, 19 and 23. The gene calls are TRBV7-9 and TRBJ2-6; 7 nucleotides match TRBD2. The sample here was PBMCs, taken from a glioma patient whose treatment included an IDH1 peptide vaccine. The TCR was taken from a woman aged 40 to 50 with glioma. Some clones in this sample may be carry-over from other donors' samples. CDR3 DNA sequence: TGTGCCAGCAGCTTAGAGCGGGGAGGGGCCAACGTCCTGACTTTC. Its protein is CASSLERGGANVLTF.